The T cell receptor beta chain described here comes from a study of blood T cell repertoires in COVID-19. Sequencing used immunoSEQ multiplex PCR; TCRdb keeps in-frame clones, though not all of them. The data show approximately 110,000 clones, with around 85% seen just once and less than 25% held by the top ten. Germline loops: CDR1 LNHNV, CDR2 YYDKDF (reference sequence). V shed 4 bases and J shed 0 bases, with 4 bases lying between them. The CDR3 spans 14 residues. The sequencing sample was made of peripheral blood. The chain is built from TRBV15 and TRBJ1-6; D unresolved. The receptor was isolated from a man between 70 and 80 years old with active or convalescent COVID-19. CDR3 sequence reads: CATSMSSYNSPLHF. In nucleotides, the CDR3 is TGTGCCACCAGCATGAGCTCCTATAATTCACCCCTCCACTTT.